The TCR beta chain described here comes from a study of neurological immune-mediated disorders. A single record per CDR3 protein comes from TCRdb applying MiXCR to the 5' RACE reads. The table has some 30,000 distinct CDR3 sequences, around 6% seen once; the top ten hold around 1.9%. This clonotype was counted many times. The CDR3 runs 14 residues. V gave up 6 bases and J gave up 4 bases, with 16 bases separating them. CDR1 is DFQATT, CDR2 SNEGSKA, per germline (reference sequence). This receptor was identified in a woman aged 45-65 years in good health. Specimen: CD4+ T cells from blood. The chain has TRBV20-1 and TRBJ1-5; tentatively, D is TRBD1 (6 bases). CDR3 nucleotide sequence: TGCAGTGCCCCAGGTGACAGGCCAAATCAGCCCCAGCATTTT. Translating gives CSAPGDRPNQPQHF.